The TCR beta chain described here comes from a study of OX40 agonist ivuxolimab in advanced cancers. V was cut by 10 bases and J by 0 bases, with 10 bases left in between. Germline loops: CDR1 LGHNA, CDR2 YNFKEQ. This CDR3 has 13 amino acids. Profiled with immunoSEQ multiplex PCR; TCRdb holds only in-frame clones, not every one. The sample has roughly 67,000 clones; about 89% are singletons. Sequenced material: CD4+ or CD8+ T cells sorted from blood, taken in a trial of the OX40 agonist ivuxolimab. The chain recombines TRBV4-2 with TRBJ2-1, with TRBD1 as a possible D gene (5 bases). The sequence was obtained from an adult with an advanced solid tumor such as melanoma, head and neck, liver or kidney cancer. This CDR3 is CATQVSSYNEQFF. The CDR3 DNA reads as TGTGCCACACAGGTGTCCTCCTACAATGAGCAGTTCTTC.